This T cell receptor (beta chain) was found in a study of OX40 agonist ivuxolimab in advanced cancers. From germline, CDR1 is SGDLS and CDR2 YYNGEE. The trim removed 4 bases at V and 4 bases at J, leaving 10 bases unmatched. The CDR3 contains 15 residues. TCRdb's table, derived via immunoSEQ multiplex PCR, lists solely in-frame clones and lacks some. The sample includes approximately 82,000 clones, 80% to 90% of them seen just once. Concerning this clone itself: Its specificity is not known.

Study-wide results and caveats: With doses of 0.1 to 3.0 mg/kg, CD4+ and CD8+ blood T cells had undergone clonal expansion by week 6.

The specimen was CD4+ or CD8+ T cells sorted from blood, collected in a trial of the OX40 agonist ivuxolimab. The clonotype comes from an adult with an advanced solid tumor such as melanoma, head and neck, liver or kidney cancer. The gene calls are TRBV9 and TRBJ1-2; 7 bases are shared with TRBD1. The CDR3 loop reads CASSQGGDPSYGYTF. Here the CDR3 DNA reads TGTGCCAGCAGCCAAGGGGGCGACCCCAGCTATGGCTACACCTTC.